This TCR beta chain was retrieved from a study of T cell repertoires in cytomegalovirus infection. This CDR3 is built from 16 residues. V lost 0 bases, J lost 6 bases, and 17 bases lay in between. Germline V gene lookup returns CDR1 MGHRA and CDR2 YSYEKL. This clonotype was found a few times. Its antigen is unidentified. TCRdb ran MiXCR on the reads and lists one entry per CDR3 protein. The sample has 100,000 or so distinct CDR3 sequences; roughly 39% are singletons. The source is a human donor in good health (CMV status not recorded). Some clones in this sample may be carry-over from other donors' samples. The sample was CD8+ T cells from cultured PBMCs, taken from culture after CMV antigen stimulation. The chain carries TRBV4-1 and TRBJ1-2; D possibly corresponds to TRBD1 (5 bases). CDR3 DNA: TGCGCCAGCAGCCAAGACCCGATCTCAGGGATAGATGGCTACACCTTC. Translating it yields CASSQDPISGIDGYTF.